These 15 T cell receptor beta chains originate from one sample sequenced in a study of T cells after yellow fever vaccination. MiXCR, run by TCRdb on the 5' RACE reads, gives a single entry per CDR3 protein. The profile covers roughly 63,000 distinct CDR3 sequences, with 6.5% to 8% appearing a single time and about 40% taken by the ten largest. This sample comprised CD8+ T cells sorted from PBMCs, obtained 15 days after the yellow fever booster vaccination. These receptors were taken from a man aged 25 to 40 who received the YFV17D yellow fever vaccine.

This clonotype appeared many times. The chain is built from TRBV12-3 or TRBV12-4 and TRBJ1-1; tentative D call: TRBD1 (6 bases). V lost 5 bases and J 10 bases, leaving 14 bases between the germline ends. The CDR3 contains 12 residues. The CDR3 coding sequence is TGTGCCAGCAGTAATACTACAGGGAGAGCTTTCTTT. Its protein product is CASSNTTGRAFF.

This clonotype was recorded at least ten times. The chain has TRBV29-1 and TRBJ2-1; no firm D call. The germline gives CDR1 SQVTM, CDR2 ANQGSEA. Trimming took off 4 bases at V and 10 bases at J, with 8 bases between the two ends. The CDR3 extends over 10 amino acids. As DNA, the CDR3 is TGCAGCGTTGGATCTAGGGAGCAGTTCTTC. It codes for CSVGSREQFF.

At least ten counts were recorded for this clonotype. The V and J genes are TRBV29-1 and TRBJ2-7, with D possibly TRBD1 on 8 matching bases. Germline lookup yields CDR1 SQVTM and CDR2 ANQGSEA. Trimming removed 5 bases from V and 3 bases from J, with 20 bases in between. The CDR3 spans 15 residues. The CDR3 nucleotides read TGCAGCGTTCTGGGACAGGCGGGGGTGGTCTACGAGCAGTACTTC. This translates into CSVLGQAGVVYEQYF.

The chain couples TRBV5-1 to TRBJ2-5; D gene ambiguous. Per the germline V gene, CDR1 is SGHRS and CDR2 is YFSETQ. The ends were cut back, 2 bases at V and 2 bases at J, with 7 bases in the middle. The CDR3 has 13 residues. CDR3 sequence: CASSFRGQETQYF. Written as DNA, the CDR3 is TGCGCCAGCAGCTTTCGCGGACAAGAGACCCAGTACTTC.

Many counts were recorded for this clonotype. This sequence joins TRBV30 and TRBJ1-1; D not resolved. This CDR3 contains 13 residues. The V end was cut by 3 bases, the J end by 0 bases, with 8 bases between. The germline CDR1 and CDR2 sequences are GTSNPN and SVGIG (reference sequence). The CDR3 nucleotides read TGTGCCTGGAGAACACCTATGAACACTGAAGCTTTCTTT. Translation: CAWRTPMNTEAFF.

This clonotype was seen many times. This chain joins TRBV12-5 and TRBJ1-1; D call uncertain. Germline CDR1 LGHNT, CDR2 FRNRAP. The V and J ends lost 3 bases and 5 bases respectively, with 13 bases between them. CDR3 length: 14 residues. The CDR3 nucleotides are TGTGCTAGTGGTTTTCATAGGCTGGGAACTGAAGCTTTCTTT. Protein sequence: CASGFHRLGTEAFF.

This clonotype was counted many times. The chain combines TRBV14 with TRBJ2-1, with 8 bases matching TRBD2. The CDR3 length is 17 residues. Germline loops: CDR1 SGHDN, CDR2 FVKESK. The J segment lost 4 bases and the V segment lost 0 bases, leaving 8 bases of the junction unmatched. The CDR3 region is CASSQEGASGSYNEQFF. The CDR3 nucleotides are TGTGCCAGCAGCCAAGAGGGAGCCAGCGGGAGTTACAATGAGCAGTTCTTC.

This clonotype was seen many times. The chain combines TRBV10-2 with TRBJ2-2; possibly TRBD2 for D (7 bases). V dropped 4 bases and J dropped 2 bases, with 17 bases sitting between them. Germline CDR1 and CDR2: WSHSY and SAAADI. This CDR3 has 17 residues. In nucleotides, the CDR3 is TGCGCCAGCAGTGCTTGGGGGGGGACAACAAACACCGGGGAGCTGTTTTTT. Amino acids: CASSAWGGTTNTGELFF.

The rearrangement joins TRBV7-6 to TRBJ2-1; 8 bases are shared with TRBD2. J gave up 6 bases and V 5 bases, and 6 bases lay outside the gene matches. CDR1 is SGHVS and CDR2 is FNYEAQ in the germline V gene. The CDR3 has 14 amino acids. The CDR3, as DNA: TGTGCCAGCAGCCCAACCGGGACTAGCAATGAGCAGTTCTTC. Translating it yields CASSPTGTSNEQFF. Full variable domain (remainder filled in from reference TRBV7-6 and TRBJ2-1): GAGVSQSPRYKVTKRGQDVALRCDPISGHVSLYWYRQALGQGPEFLTYFNYEAQQDKSGLPNDRFSAERPEGSISTLTIQRTEQRDSAMYRCASSPTGTSNEQFFGPGTRLTVL.

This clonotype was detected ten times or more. The CDR3 region is CASSLDGSSTDTQYF. The CDR3 DNA reads TGCGCCAGCAGCTTGGACGGGAGTAGCACAGATACGCAGTATTTT. The chain recombines TRBV5-1 with TRBJ2-3; weak D call: TRBD2 (6 bases). Per germline, CDR1 SGHRS and CDR2 YFSETQ. The CDR3 covers 15 residues. V lost 0 bases and J lost 0, with 8 bases in between.

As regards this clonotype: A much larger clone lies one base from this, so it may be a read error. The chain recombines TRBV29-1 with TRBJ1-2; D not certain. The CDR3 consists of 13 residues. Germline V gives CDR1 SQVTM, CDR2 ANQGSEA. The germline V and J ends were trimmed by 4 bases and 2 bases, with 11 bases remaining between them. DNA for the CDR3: TGCAGCGTTGGGGAGTGGGAAAACTATGGCTACACCTTC. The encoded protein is CSVGEWENYGYTF.

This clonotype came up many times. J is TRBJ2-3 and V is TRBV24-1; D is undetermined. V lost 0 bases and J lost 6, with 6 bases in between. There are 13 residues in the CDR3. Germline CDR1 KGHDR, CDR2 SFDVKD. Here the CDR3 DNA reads TGTGCCACCAGTGATTTGAAGAGGGATACGCAGTATTTT. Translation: CATSDLKRDTQYF.

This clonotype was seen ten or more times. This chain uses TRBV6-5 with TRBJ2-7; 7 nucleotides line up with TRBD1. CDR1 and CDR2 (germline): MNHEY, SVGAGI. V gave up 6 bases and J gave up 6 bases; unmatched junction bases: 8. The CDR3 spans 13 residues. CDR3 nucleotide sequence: TGTGCCAGCAGATCCGCAGGGGGATCCGAGCAGTACTTC. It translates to CASRSAGGSEQYF.

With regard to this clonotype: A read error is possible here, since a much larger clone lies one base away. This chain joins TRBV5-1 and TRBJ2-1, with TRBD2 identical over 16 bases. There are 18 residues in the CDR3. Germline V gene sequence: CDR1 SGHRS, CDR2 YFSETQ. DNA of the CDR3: TGCGCCGGCAGCTTGGGACTAGCGGGAGGGCCCCTCTACAATGAGCAGTTCTTC. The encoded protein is CAGSLGLAGGPLYNEQFF.

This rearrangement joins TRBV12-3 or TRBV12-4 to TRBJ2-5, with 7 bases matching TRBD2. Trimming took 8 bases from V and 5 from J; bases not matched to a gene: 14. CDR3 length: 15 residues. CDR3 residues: CASAALGEGRETQYF. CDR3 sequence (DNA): TGTGCCAGCGCAGCCCTTGGGGAGGGCCGGGAGACCCAGTACTTC.